This T cell receptor (beta chain) emerged from a study of T-cell memory formation after mild COVID-19. A 5'RACE reaction primed in the constant segment made cDNA libraries of TCR alpha and TCR beta, and these carried sample barcodes and UMIs. TCRdb reprocessed the 5' RACE reads via MiXCR and lists one record per CDR3 protein. The table has approximately 260,000 distinct CDR3 sequences, about 20% seen once. General observations from the study: CM and EM subsets held most contracting CD4+ clones; EMRA held CD8+ ones. Researchers found some responding clones in pre-infection memory, a sign that cross-reactive memory joined.

This CDR3 region has 15 residues. The V segment lost 2 bases and the J segment 4 bases; nucleotides outside the gene matches: 5. Turning to this clonotype: The antigen remains undetermined.

V and J are TRBV12-3 or TRBV12-4 and TRBJ1-2, with 9 bases identical to TRBD1. Sequences were obtained from PBMCs or a T cell subset sorted from them (not recorded which). The source of this sequence is a man between 18 and 35 years old who had mild COVID-19 (a few samples of this study predate the infection). Cell type and time point are not known. The CDR3 spells CASSLRGTGLYGYTF. DNA for the CDR3: TGTGCCAGCAGTTTACGAGGGACAGGGCTCTATGGCTACACCTTC.